Presented here are 10 T cell receptor beta chains from one specimen sequenced in a study of T cell repertoires in cytomegalovirus infection. One entry per CDR3 protein, called by TCRdb with MiXCR from the reads. The sample lists 200,000 to 300,000 distinct CDR3 sequences, roughly 10% seen once, with more than 13% in the top ten. Sequencing used PBMCs. These receptors all stem from a human donor in good health (CMV status not recorded). Some clones in this sample may be carry-over from other donors' samples.

This clonotype has at least ten counts. V gene TRBV7-2 combines with J gene TRBJ2-3; 8 bases fit TRBD1. CDR1 is SGHTA and CDR2 is FQGNSA in the germline V gene. This CDR3 region has 16 residues. After removal of 4 bases from V and 8 bases from J, the junction contained 14 bases not matched to a gene. The CDR3 region is CASSSNLGQGARTQYF. The CDR3 DNA is TGTGCCAGCAGCTCGAATTTGGGTCAGGGGGCACGTACGCAGTATTTT. Supplemented by reference TRBV7-2 and TRBJ2-3, the full variable domain reads GAGVSQSPSNKVTEKGKDVELRCDPISGHTALYWYRQSLGQGLEFLIYFQGNSAPDKSGLPSDRFSAERTGGSVSTLTIQRTQQEDSAVYLCASSSNLGQGARTQYFGPGTRLTVL.

This clonotype has ten or more counts. The chain carries TRBV7-2 and TRBJ2-1, with D possibly TRBD2 on 5 matching bases. Trimming stripped 4 bases from V and 10 bases from J, with 8 bases between. Germline V gene lookup returns CDR1 SGHTA and CDR2 FQGNSA. The CDR3 totals 11 residues. The CDR3 here is CASSSRAEQFF. DNA of the CDR3: TGTGCCAGCAGCTCGCGGGCGGAGCAGTTCTTC.

This clonotype was found a few times. The rearrangement links TRBV6-1 to TRBJ1-1, with D possibly being TRBD1 (6 bases). Germline V gene data show CDR1 as MNHNS and CDR2 as SASEGT. The V end was cut by 5 bases, the J end by 7 bases, with 23 bases between. This CDR3 has 16 amino acids. CDR3 in amino acids: CASSSDRITPRGEAFF. DNA for the CDR3: TGTGCCAGCAGTTCAGACAGGATAACCCCGCGGGGTGAAGCTTTCTTT.

There are many counts of this clonotype. The chain couples TRBV5-1 to TRBJ2-7, with D possibly TRBD2 on 6 matching bases. Germline CDR1 reads SGHRS; CDR2 reads YFSETQ. The V end was cut by 4 bases, the J end by 0 bases, with 14 bases between. CDR3 length: 15 amino acids. CDR3 residues: CASSLDLASSYEQYF. DNA of the CDR3: TGCGCCAGCAGCCTGGATCTAGCGAGCTCCTACGAGCAGTACTTC.

This clonotype was seen ten or more times. The chain combines TRBV20-1 with TRBJ2-7; tentative D call: TRBD1 (5 bases). The CDR3 consists of 11 residues. V lost 3 bases to trimming and J lost 3 bases, with 6 bases between them. CDR1 is DFQATT, CDR2 SNEGSKA, per germline (reference sequence). The CDR3 nucleotides are TGCAGTGCTAGGGACAACTACGAGCAGTACTTC. Its translation is CSARDNYEQYF.

This clonotype was observed many times. The V gene is TRBV7-2, the J gene TRBJ2-7; D not certain. From germline, CDR1 is SGHTA and CDR2 FQGNSA. The CDR3 covers 13 residues. Trimming pared 5 bases from V and 4 bases from J, leaving 12 bases between. Here the CDR3 reads CASSPRVEYEQYF. In DNA, the CDR3 is TGTGCCAGCAGCCCTAGGGTAGAATACGAGCAGTACTTC.

This clonotype has at least ten counts. The chain uses TRBV7-7 and TRBJ1-2; 7 nucleotides align to TRBD1. This CDR3 comprises 12 residues. Germline V gene lookup returns CDR1 SSHAT and CDR2 FNYEAQ (reference sequence). V trimming: 4 bases; J trimming: 4 bases; junction bases outside the gene matches: 0. For the CDR3, the DNA is TGTGCCAGCAGCTGGGACAGCTATGGCTACACCTTC. Translation gives CASSWDSYGYTF.

This clonotype was counted between two and nine times. The V gene is TRBV12-3 or TRBV12-4, the J gene TRBJ2-1; 7 bases line up with TRBD1. The CDR3 length is 11 residues. J lost 12 bases, V lost 8 bases, and 7 bases had no gene match. The CDR3 protein is CASSPGTAQFF. CDR3 DNA: TGTGCCAGCTCCCCCGGGACAGCGCAGTTCTTC.

Ten or more counts support this clonotype. The chain has TRBV7-9 and TRBJ1-2; possible D gene TRBD1, 5 bases. The V and J ends lost 4 bases and 0 bases respectively, with 12 bases between them. The CDR3 length is 15 residues. Germline CDR1 SEHNR, CDR2 FQNEAQ (reference sequence). DNA for the CDR3: TGTGCCAGCAGCTCCGGGACGGCGTCTAACTATGGCTACACCTTC. Encoded protein: CASSSGTASNYGYTF. The full variable domain, in which reference TRBV7-9 and TRBJ1-2 provide the parts outside the CDR3, is DTGVSQNPRHKITKRGQNVTFRCDPISEHNRLYWYRQTLGQGPEFLTYFQNEAQLEKSRLLSDRFSAERPKGSFSTLEIQRTEQGDSAMYLCASSSGTASNYGYTFGSGTRLTVV.

V gene TRBV4-1 combines with J gene TRBJ2-5; D may be TRBD2 (5 bases). The length of the CDR3 is 15 residues. CDR1 is MGHRA and CDR2 is YSYEKL in the germline V gene. V shed 0 bases and J shed 5 bases, with 13 bases lying between them. CDR3 amino acids: CASSQERRPGETQYF. CDR3 in DNA: TGCGCCAGCAGCCAAGAAAGGAGGCCGGGGGAGACCCAGTACTTC.